This T cell receptor beta chain was profiled in a study of blood T cell repertoires in COVID-19. Across the study: Sites across the United States, Italy and Spain contributed samples from acute and convalescent COVID-19. Sources were T cells, B-cell-depleted T cells, or PBMCs; the material itself was cDNA or gDNA.

The table came from immunoSEQ multiplex PCR; TCRdb's copy has only in-frame clones and leaves some out. The profile shows fewer than 150,000 clones, about 74% of them singletons. CDR3 length: 13 amino acids. Germline-derived CDR1 and CDR2 are SEHNR and FQNEAQ (reference sequence). Trimming removed 0 bases from V and 8 bases from J, with 8 bases in between. The receptor comes from a man in his sixties or seventies with acute or convalescent COVID-19. Sample: peripheral blood. The chain carries TRBV7-9 and TRBJ2-1; no firm D call. The CDR3 coding sequence is TGTGCCAGCAGCTTAGCGATGAGCGATGAGCAGTTCTTC. Amino acids: CASSLAMSDEQFF.